The 31 T cell receptor beta chains given below trace back to one sample, sequenced in a study of T cell responses to AZD1222 COVID-19 vaccine. Produced via immunoSEQ multiplex PCR; TCRdb's table is partial and in-frame only. The sample includes tens of thousands of clones, 80% seen only once; the top ten take around 15%. The sequenced sample was peripheral blood, obtained 28 days after the second AZD1222 dose. The receptors derive from an adult who received the AZD1222 COVID-19 vaccine.

The chain couples TRBV18 to TRBJ1-2; D gene ambiguous. The CDR3 is 14 residues long. The V gene's germline CDR1 is KGHSH and CDR2 LQKENI. V was pared by 3 bases and J by 6 bases, with 14 bases between. In nucleotides, the CDR3 is TGTGCCAGCTCACCTGTGGTCCCCTCGGATGGCTACACCTTC. This translates into CASSPVVPSDGYTF.

J is TRBJ1-1 and V is TRBV5-6; weak D call: TRBD1 (6 bases). The germline V gene has CDR1 SGHDT and CDR2 YYEEEE. The CDR3 is 15 amino acids. With 4 bases removed from V and 11 bases from J, the gap between germline ends came to 24 bases. The CDR3, as DNA: TGTGCCAGCAGCCAACCGCGACGACAGGAAGATGACGCTTTCTTT. This encodes CASSQPRRQEDDAFF.

The genes are TRBV11-3 and TRBJ2-3; maybe TRBD1 (5 bases). The CDR3 sequence is 16 residues long. Per the germline V gene, CDR1 is SGHNT and CDR2 is YENEEA. V lost 5 bases, J lost 3 bases, and 18 bases lay in between. This chain's CDR3 is CASSPSRQGYTDTQYF. The CDR3 DNA follows: TGTGCCAGCAGCCCCTCAAGGCAGGGTTATACAGATACGCAGTATTTT.

The gene calls are TRBV28 and TRBJ1-2; D possibly corresponds to TRBD1 (5 bases). The V gene lost 10 bases and the J gene lost 3 bases, with 6 bases spanning the gap. The length of the CDR3 is 10 residues. Germline CDR1 and CDR2: MDHEN and SYDVKM. The CDR3, as DNA: TGTGCCACCAGGGACTATGGCTACACCTTC. Encoded protein: CATRDYGYTF.

In this sample, this clone turned up a few times. This chain links TRBV6-2 or TRBV6-3 with TRBJ2-7; maybe TRBD1 (5 bases). Per the germline V gene, CDR1 is MNHEY and CDR2 is SVGEGT. The CDR3 is 13 amino acids. V dropped 2 bases and J dropped 2 bases, with 7 bases sitting between them. The DNA for the CDR3 is TGTGCCAGCAGTTACGACAGACCCTACGAGCAGTACTTC. It codes for CASSYDRPYEQYF.

This chain connects TRBV25-1 to TRBJ2-7; D assignment may be TRBD1 or TRBD2 (5 bases each). The CDR3 is 16 amino acids. CDR1 is MGHDK and CDR2 is SYGVNS in the germline V gene. V shed 8 bases and J shed 1 base, with 21 bases lying between them. This CDR3 is CASRGSGRSGSYEQYF. CDR3 DNA sequence: TGTGCCAGCCGGGGTTCAGGGCGGTCGGGGTCCTACGAGCAGTACTTC.

This clone was seen a handful of times. CDR3 in amino acids: CASSLEGPYQPQHF. The DNA of the CDR3 is TGTGCCAGCAGCTTAGAGGGACCGTATCAGCCCCAGCATTTT. The rearrangement links TRBV7-9 to TRBJ1-5; D might be TRBD1 (5 bases). CDR3 size: 14 residues. CDR1 and CDR2 from the germline V gene are SEHNR and FQNEAQ (reference sequence). Trimming left V 1 base short and J 5 bases short, with 9 bases between. The full variable domain, rest sourced from reference TRBV7-9 and TRBJ1-5, is DTGVSQNPRHKITKRGQNVTFRCDPISEHNRLYWYRQTLGQGPEFLTYFQNEAQLEKSRLLSDRFSAERPKGSFSTLEIQRTEQGDSAMYLCASSLEGPYQPQHFGDGTRLSIL.

This clone was detected a few times. This chain links TRBV3-1 (or the pseudogene TRBV3-2) with TRBJ1-2, with D perhaps matching TRBD1 (6 bases). Trimming cost V 6 bases and J 6 bases, with 14 bases left between them. The CDR3 runs 13 residues. Germline CDR1 reads LGHDT; CDR2 reads YNNKEL (reference sequence). CDR3 sequence reads: CASRHRDEDGYTF. DNA for the CDR3: TGTGCCAGCAGACACAGGGACGAGGATGGCTACACCTTC.

The rearrangement links TRBV5-1 to TRBJ1-1; D is unresolved. CDR1 and CDR2 (germline): SGHRS, YFSETQ. The V gene lost 4 bases and the J gene lost 11 bases, with 27 bases spanning the gap. The CDR3 runs 16 residues. The CDR3 nucleotides read TGCGCCAGCAGCCAGCAGACCGCACCCGAGACCCAAGAGGCTTTCTTT. Translated, it gives CASSQQTAPETQEAFF.

V gene TRBV18 combines with J gene TRBJ2-2, with D unresolved. Germline V gives CDR1 KGHSH, CDR2 LQKENI. V was cut by 2 bases and J by 3 bases, with 4 bases left in between. CDR3 length: 13 amino acids. Here the CDR3 reads CASSPTDTGELFF. Here the CDR3 DNA reads TGTGCCAGCTCACCAACCGACACCGGGGAGCTGTTTTTT.

This rearrangement joins TRBV7-9 to TRBJ2-5; TRBD1 might be the D (6 bases). Trimming removed 8 bases from V and 5 bases from J, with 9 bases in between. Looked up from germline, CDR1 is SEHNR and CDR2 is FQNEAQ (reference sequence). The CDR3 spans 11 residues. CDR3 residues: CASGGWETQYF. CDR3 nucleotides: TGTGCCAGCGGGGGCTGGGAGACCCAGTACTTC.

The DNA of the CDR3 is TGTGCCAGTAGTACAACCGGAGTAGGAAATGGCTACACCTTC. Its protein is CASSTTGVGNGYTF. V gene TRBV19 combines with J gene TRBJ1-2; D unresolved. Germline assignment: CDR1 LNHDA and CDR2 SQIVND (reference sequence). Trimming stripped 4 bases from V and 6 bases from J, with 15 bases between. This CDR3 has 14 amino acids. Drawing the rest from reference TRBV19 and TRBJ1-2, the complete variable domain is DGGITQSPKYLFRKEGQNVTLSCEQNLNHDAMYWYRQDPGQGLRLIYYSQIVNDFQKGDIAEGYSVSREKKESFPLTVTSAQKNPTAFYLCASSTTGVGNGYTFGSGTRLTVV.

The rearrangement links TRBV6-2 or TRBV6-3 to TRBJ2-3; tentatively, D is TRBD2 (7 bases). The CDR3 is made up of 13 amino acids. The V end was cut by 5 bases, the J end by 15 bases, with 21 bases between. Germline V lookup: CDR1 MNHEY, CDR2 SVGEGT. The CDR3 nucleotides are TGTGCCAGCAGTCCCGCGCAGAGGGGGGGCCGCTATTTT. It is translated as CASSPAQRGGRYF.

This clone has a single count. The rearrangement joins TRBV3-1 (or the pseudogene TRBV3-2) to TRBJ2-3; 11 bases are shared with TRBD2. CDR1 and CDR2 from the germline V gene are LGHDT and YNNKEL (reference sequence). There are 16 residues in the CDR3. The J segment lost 3 bases and the V segment lost 1 base, leaving 3 bases of the junction unmatched. The CDR3 region has the DNA TGTGCCAGCAGCCAAGGTAGCGGGGGGGCAACAGATACGCAGTATTTT. This codes for CASSQGSGGATDTQYF.

V and J are TRBV28 and TRBJ1-2; perhaps TRBD1 as D (5 bases). Trimming took off 10 bases at V and 4 bases at J, with 16 bases between the two ends. CDR3 length: 13 amino acids. The germline V gene has CDR1 MDHEN and CDR2 SYDVKM. The CDR3 spells CATRSEGIYGYTF. The CDR3 DNA sequence: TGTGCCACCCGTTCTGAGGGGATCTATGGCTACACCTTC.

The chain links TRBV6-4 to TRBJ2-1; D is unresolved. CDR3 length equals 18 residues. V was clipped by 2 bases and J by 0 bases, with 17 bases between them. Germline CDR1 is MRHNA and CDR2 is SNTAGT. The CDR3 nucleotides read TGTGCCAGCAGTGACCCCCCAGGTCTTTCGGTCTCCTACAATGAGCAGTTCTTC. Translation gives CASSDPPGLSVSYNEQFF.

This clone was seen once. The chain carries TRBV7-9 and TRBJ2-7, with D unclear. The V gene's germline CDR1 is SEHNR and CDR2 FQNEAQ (reference sequence). The CDR3 runs 12 residues. V dropped 5 bases and J dropped 5 bases, with 10 bases sitting between them. Written as DNA, the CDR3 is TGTGCCAGCAGCACGGCCCGGGACGAGCAGTACTTC. Translated, it gives CASSTARDEQYF.

The chain combines TRBV7-6 with TRBJ2-7, with D possibly being TRBD1 or TRBD2 (5 bases each). V lost 4 bases to trimming and J lost 4 bases, with 20 bases between them. CDR1 is SGHVS and CDR2 is FNYEAQ in the germline V gene. This CDR3 is 16 amino acids long. The CDR3 bases are TGTGCCAGCAGCTCAATAACCGGACGGGACCCATACGAGCAGTACTTC. As protein: CASSSITGRDPYEQYF.

CDR3 region: CSASVSGGRVLSNQPQHF. DNA of the CDR3: TGCAGTGCTAGTGTATCTGGGGGCAGAGTCCTTAGCAATCAGCCCCAGCATTTT. This chain uses TRBV20-1 with TRBJ1-5; perhaps TRBD1 as D (6 bases). Germline V gene sequence: CDR1 DFQATT, CDR2 SNEGSKA (reference sequence). The CDR3 has 18 amino acids. V lost 3 bases and J 0 bases, leaving 21 bases between the germline ends.

This chain uses TRBV6-2 or TRBV6-3 with TRBJ1-1, with 7 bases that match TRBD1. The CDR3 extends over 14 amino acids. The V gene's germline CDR1 is MNHEY and CDR2 SVGEGT. J lost 0 bases, V lost 5 bases, and 3 bases had no gene match. CDR3 DNA sequence: TGTGCCAGCAGTCCGGGACAGATGAACACTGAAGCTTTCTTT. It yields the protein CASSPGQMNTEAFF.

This sequence joins TRBV28 and TRBJ2-1, with unresolved D. V was clipped by 3 bases and J by 7 bases, with 13 bases between them. Germline CDR1 is MDHEN and CDR2 is SYDVKM. This CDR3 spans 14 amino acids. Here the CDR3 reads CASSFLRVSNEQFF. The DNA of the CDR3 is TGTGCCAGCAGTTTTTTAAGGGTTTCGAATGAGCAGTTCTTC.

The V and J genes are TRBV21-1 and TRBJ1-4; the listed D gene, TRBD1, was not tested against the DNA. TRBV21-1 is classified as a pseudogene. CDR3 length: 16 residues. The CDR3 reads CASSVHRVGVGEKLFF. The CDR3 coding sequence is TGTGCCAGCAGCGTACACAGGGTGGGTGTCGGAGAAAAACTGTTTTTT.

The chain recombines TRBV29-1 with TRBJ1-4, with 8 bases that match TRBD1. Germline lookup yields CDR1 SQVTM and CDR2 ANQGSEA. Unmatched junction bases numbered 7, after V lost 5 bases and J lost 8 bases. The CDR3 spans 13 residues. The CDR3, as DNA: TGCAGCGTTTTCCCAGGGGGCGGCGAAAAACTGTTTTTT. The encoded protein is CSVFPGGGEKLFF.

This chain links TRBV2 with TRBJ1-1; D is ambiguous. In germline, CDR1 is SNHLY, CDR2 FYNNEI. There are 15 residues in the CDR3. V was clipped by 0 bases and J by 4 bases, with 12 bases between them. Here the CDR3 reads CASSEAGNIPTEAFF. CDR3 bases: TGTGCCAGCAGTGAAGCCGGCAACATACCCACTGAAGCTTTCTTT.

The rearrangement joins TRBV14 to TRBJ2-7, with 9 bases fitting TRBD2. This CDR3 region has 15 residues. The V gene's germline CDR1 is SGHDN and CDR2 FVKESK. Germline trimming cut 5 bases from V and 6 bases from J; bases unmatched to any gene: 11. The CDR3 loop reads CASSARTSVGREQYF. The CDR3 DNA follows: TGTGCCAGCAGCGCCCGGACTAGCGTTGGTCGCGAGCAGTACTTC.

The chain couples TRBV28 to TRBJ1-2, with a possible D match to TRBD1 (5 bases). Trimming stripped 10 bases from V and 4 bases from J, with 22 bases between. The CDR3 extends over 15 amino acids. Per germline, CDR1 MDHEN and CDR2 SYDVKM. The CDR3 DNA reads TGTGCCACCACATCGGAGCGGCAGGGCGGCTATGGCTACACCTTC. Translated: CATTSERQGGYGYTF.

The chain is built from TRBV3-1 (or the pseudogene TRBV3-2) and TRBJ2-3; the match to TRBD2 covers 15 bases. CDR1 is LGHDT and CDR2 is YNNKEL in the germline V gene (reference sequence). This CDR3 is built from 19 residues. V dropped 4 bases and J dropped 4; count of bases not matched to a gene: 12. The CDR3 is CASSPVPGLAGGLPDTQYF. CDR3 DNA sequence: TGTGCCAGCAGCCCCGTCCCGGGACTAGCGGGGGGCCTTCCAGATACGCAGTATTTT.

The rearrangement links TRBV6-6 to TRBJ2-5; D unclear. The germline gives CDR1 MNHNY, CDR2 SVGAGI (reference sequence). Trimming cost V 4 bases and J 5 bases, with 8 bases left between them. The CDR3 spans 12 residues. The CDR3 loop is CASSSESETQYF. CDR3 coding DNA: TGTGCCAGCAGTTCCGAGAGTGAGACCCAGTACTTC.

This clone was seen a single time. The chain joins TRBV6-2 or TRBV6-3 to TRBJ2-3; tentatively, D is TRBD1 (6 bases). Trimming removed 2 bases at V and 1 base at J, with 13 bases between. Germline V gene sequence: CDR1 MNHEY, CDR2 SVGEGT. CDR3 length: 16 residues. Here the CDR3 reads CASSYQGKPGTDTQYF. In DNA, the CDR3 is TGTGCCAGCAGTTACCAGGGGAAGCCGGGCACAGATACGCAGTATTTT.

The chain has TRBV2 and TRBJ2-5; 10 bases are a match to TRBD2. Germline CDR1 and CDR2: SNHLY and FYNNEI. The CDR3 consists of 15 residues. Unmatched junction bases numbered 11, after V lost 7 bases and J lost 6 bases. The CDR3 DNA is TGTGCCAGCATACCCTCCAGCGGGGGGGTAAAGACCCAGTACTTC. Amino acids: CASIPSSGGVKTQYF.

The chain couples TRBV2 to TRBJ1-6, with D possibly matching TRBD1 (6 bases). The CDR3 spans 15 residues. Germline V gene lookup returns CDR1 SNHLY and CDR2 FYNNEI. V was cut by 6 bases and J by 11 bases, with 20 bases left in between. In DNA form, the CDR3 reads TGTGCCAGCAGACAACAGGGAGGGGGTGGCACACCCCTCCACTTT. This sequence encodes CASRQQGGGGTPLHF.